The present entry profiles one TCR beta chain with its context. Its antigen is not yet known. Per-nucleotide qualities are absent, and no much larger clonotype sits a single base away. At the junction V is shortened by 4 bases and J by 5 bases; bases outside the gene matches: 11. The cysteine opens and the phenylalanine closes a CDR3 of 17 amino acids. This entry keeps only the CDR3 DNA: 51 bases, framed from base 1. CDR1 and CDR2 (SGHNT, YYREEE) derive from the germline V gene (reference sequence). The data are from a study of OX40 agonist ivuxolimab in advanced cancers. Describing the broader study: Ivuxolimab was an agonistic, fully human IgG2 monoclonal antibody directed against OX40 (CD134), a costimulatory receptor. Partial responses were achieved by three dose-escalation patients, of whom one had hepatocellular carcinoma and two had cutaneous melanoma. The point of sequencing TCRbeta in the periphery was to test whether ivuxolimab changed TCR sequence diversity and drove clonal T-cell expansion. Of the approximately 53 patients in dose escalation, some 20 had hepatocellular carcinoma, about 15 had melanoma, 9 had renal cell carcinoma and 9 had head and neck cancer. Prior anti-PD-1, anti-PD-L1 or anti-CTLA-4 therapy was permitted, and checkpoint inhibitors had been received by about 44% of dose-escalation patients. The dose-escalation cohort was about 83% male with a mean age of about 58 years, ranging from roughly 20 to 80. The monotherapy dose-escalation portion (N of about 50 patients) of the phase I ivuxolimab trial is reported in the paper. Intravenous ivuxolimab was administered to patients every 2 weeks at six dose levels: 0.01, 0.1, 0.3, 1.5, 3 and 10 mg/kg.

To sequence the TCRbeta CDR3 region, genomic DNA was isolated from the sorted cells. The immunoSEQ Assay was used for sequencing of TCRbeta CDR3 regions. TCRdb stores this immuneACCESS table with in-frame sequences only. Part of the clones is absent; in the studies checked, under half of the shortfall reflects unresolved V genes, and no reason is known for the rest. This sample is represented by 15,000 or so clones; approximately 80% of them were singletons. The biggest ten clones account for under 35% of the sample. The trial excluded patients who had a history of autoimmune disease or were on systemic immunosuppression. Peripheral blood for TCR sequencing was collected from all dose cohorts at baseline, on cycle 4 day 1, and on cycle 7 day 1. The samples were drawn from a first-in-human, open-label, multicenter phase I dose-escalation trial of ivuxolimab. Adults with locally advanced or metastatic head and neck squamous cell, hepatocellular, melanoma or renal cell carcinoma were enrolled in the trial. Before TCR sequencing, CD4+ T cells and CD8+ T cells were sorted from peripheral blood as separate populations.

Study-wide findings and limitations: In partial responders in the 0.1-3.0 mg/kg groups, normalized peripheral clonal expansion was found to be among the lowest, especially among CD8+ T cells. At doses of 0.1 to 3.0 mg/kg, clonal expansion of both CD4+ and CD8+ blood T cells was observed from baseline to week 6. Antigen specificity was not determined for the clonally expanded peripheral T cells. Low levels of normalized T-cell clonal expansion were also shown by some nonresponding patients. After ivuxolimab, expanded clones were on average more numerous among CD8+ T cells than among CD4+ T cells.

Sequenced material: CD4+ or CD8+ T cells sorted from blood, taken in a trial of the OX40 agonist ivuxolimab. The source of this sequence is an adult with an advanced solid tumor such as melanoma, head and neck, liver or kidney cancer. The chain was built from TRBV5-4 and TRBJ2-7; 14 junctional bases match TRBD2. The sequenced DNA is TGTGCCAGCAGCATATTTGGGACTAGCGGGAGTATAGACGAGCAGTACTTC. Translation gives CASSIFGTSGSIDEQYF.